This TCR beta chain was documented in a study of OX40 agonist ivuxolimab in advanced cancers. Regarding the research as a whole: Ivuxolimab was an agonistic, fully human IgG2 monoclonal antibody directed against OX40 (CD134), a costimulatory receptor. Intravenous ivuxolimab was administered to patients every 2 weeks at six dose levels: 0.01, 0.1, 0.3, 1.5, 3 and 10 mg/kg. Of the roughly 54 patients in dose escalation, 19 had hepatocellular carcinoma, some 15 had melanoma, 9 had renal cell carcinoma and 9 had head and neck cancer. A male proportion of almost 85% and a mean age of about 60 years, ranging from 23 to 79, were recorded for the dose-escalation cohort. Prior anti-PD-1, anti-PD-L1 or anti-CTLA-4 therapy was permitted, and checkpoint inhibitors had been received by under 50% of dose-escalation patients. Partial responses occurred in three dose-escalation patients, of whom one had hepatocellular carcinoma and two had cutaneous melanoma. Peripheral TCRbeta sequencing was intended to test whether TCR sequence diversity was altered and clonal T-cell expansion was caused by ivuxolimab. The paper covers the monotherapy dose-escalation part of the phase I ivuxolimab trial, which included N ≈ 57 patients. Here is what the overall study found, with its caveats: At doses of 0.1 to 3.0 mg/kg, clonal expansion of both CD4+ and CD8+ T cells in blood was seen between baseline and week 6. Partial responders in the 0.1-3.0 mg/kg groups had among the lowest normalized peripheral clonal expansion, especially among CD8+ T cells. The antigen specificity of the clonally expanded peripheral T cells was not determined. Low levels of normalized T-cell clonal expansion were also seen in some nonresponding patients. After ivuxolimab, expanded clones were on average more numerous among CD8+ T cells than among CD4+ T cells.

This clone appeared a few times. Its target antigen remains unknown. Base-call qualities are not available, and no considerably larger clone is one nucleotide away. The trial excluded patients who had a history of autoimmune disease or who were on systemic immunosuppression. Peripheral blood for TCR sequencing was drawn from every dose cohort at baseline, at cycle 4 day 1 and at cycle 7 day 1. The samples were drawn from a first-in-human, open-label, multicenter phase I dose-escalation trial of ivuxolimab. Adults with locally advanced or metastatic melanoma, renal cell carcinoma, hepatocellular carcinoma or head and neck squamous cell carcinoma were enrolled in the trial. CD4+ and CD8+ T cells were sorted separately from peripheral blood before TCR sequencing. Genomic DNA was isolated from the sorted cells so that the TCRbeta CDR3 region could be sequenced. The immunoSEQ Assay was used to sequence the TCRbeta CDR3 regions. TCRdb's version of the immuneACCESS table is confined to in-frame rearrangements and falls short of the full clone set. An unresolved V gene accounts for under half of the shortfall where checked; the remainder is of unknown origin. In this sample the table shows roughly 16,000 clones, about 81% of which occur a single time. 41% of the sample lies in the top ten.

Taken from the germline V gene, the CDR1 and CDR2 loops are SGDLS and YYNGEE. The V and J ends are trimmed by 0 bases and 2 bases, leaving 12 bases between them. Its CDR3 holds 15 amino acids, cysteine through phenylalanine. Only the CDR3 DNA is retained, 45 bases long and in frame from the first base. The chain is made from TRBV9 and TRBJ2-7; there is no confident call for the D gene. The material sequenced was CD4+ or CD8+ T cells sorted from blood, taken in a trial of the OX40 agonist ivuxolimab. This TCR was sampled from an adult with an advanced solid tumor such as melanoma, head and neck, liver or kidney cancer. Here is the DNA: TGTGCCAGCAGCGTAGAACCCAGCCCTGCCTACGAGCAGTACTTC. Translated, this gives CASSVEPSPAYEQYF.